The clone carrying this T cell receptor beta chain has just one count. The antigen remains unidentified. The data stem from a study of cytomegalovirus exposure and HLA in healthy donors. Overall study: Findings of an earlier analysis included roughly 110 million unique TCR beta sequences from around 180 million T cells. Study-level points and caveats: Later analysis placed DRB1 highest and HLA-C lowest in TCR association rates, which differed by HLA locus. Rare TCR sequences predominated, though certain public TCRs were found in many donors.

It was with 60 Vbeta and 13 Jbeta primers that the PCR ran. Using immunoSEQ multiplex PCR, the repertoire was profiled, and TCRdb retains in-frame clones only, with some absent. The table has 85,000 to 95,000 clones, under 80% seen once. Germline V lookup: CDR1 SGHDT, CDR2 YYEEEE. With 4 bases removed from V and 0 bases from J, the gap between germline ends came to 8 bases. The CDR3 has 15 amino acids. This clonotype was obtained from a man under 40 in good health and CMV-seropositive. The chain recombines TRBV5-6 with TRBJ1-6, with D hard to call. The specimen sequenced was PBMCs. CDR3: CASSPASSYNSPLHF. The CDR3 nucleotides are TGTGCCAGCAGCCCCGCGAGCTCCTATAATTCACCCCTCCACTTT. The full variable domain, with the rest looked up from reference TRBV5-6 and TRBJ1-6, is DAGVTQSPTHLIKTRGQQVTLRCSPKSGHDTVSWYQQALGQGPQFIFQYYEEEERQRGNFPDRFSGHQFPNYSSELNVNALLLGDSALYLCASSPASSYNSPLHFGNGTRLTVT.